The T cell receptor beta chain described here comes from a study of vaccination effects on CD4 cells after COVID-19. Study context: Participants each got two BNT162b2 or mRNA-1273 vaccine doses. Study results and caveats: By a late point after vaccination, infection- and vaccine-induced clones had shrunk markedly through clonal contraction.

The protocol was immunoSEQ multiplex PCR, while the TCRdb copy is restricted to in-frame clones and leaves out a portion. The sample contains 40,000 to 45,000 clones, over 75% of which appear only once. The CDR3 spans 14 residues. The germline V gene has CDR1 SQVTM and CDR2 ANQGSEA. Trimming removed 3 bases from V and 4 bases from J, with 15 bases in between. Viral peptide pools were used in the ViraFEST assay to expand antigen-specific CD4+ T cells, and sequencing came afterward. With roughly nine days of culture completed, CD4+ T cells were isolated. Vaccine recipients, nucleocapsid antibody negative, had no prior SARS-CoV-2 infection. Around 2.2 million PBMC were seeded per well and grown in the presence of roughly 10 IU/ml IL-2 and about 10 ug/ml peptides. Researchers swapped half the medium for IL-2 medium on both days 3 and 7. As regards this clone: Its antigen is not known.

The TCR was taken from a human donor who received a COVID-19 vaccine. This chain joins TRBV29-1 and TRBJ1-2; no firm D call. Source: CD4+ T cells from PBMCs cultured with HCoV-NL63 spike peptides, taken before COVID-19 vaccination. This CDR3 reads CSVDRGLAPYGYTF. For the CDR3, the DNA is TGCAGCGTTGATCGGGGTCTCGCGCCCTATGGCTACACCTTC.